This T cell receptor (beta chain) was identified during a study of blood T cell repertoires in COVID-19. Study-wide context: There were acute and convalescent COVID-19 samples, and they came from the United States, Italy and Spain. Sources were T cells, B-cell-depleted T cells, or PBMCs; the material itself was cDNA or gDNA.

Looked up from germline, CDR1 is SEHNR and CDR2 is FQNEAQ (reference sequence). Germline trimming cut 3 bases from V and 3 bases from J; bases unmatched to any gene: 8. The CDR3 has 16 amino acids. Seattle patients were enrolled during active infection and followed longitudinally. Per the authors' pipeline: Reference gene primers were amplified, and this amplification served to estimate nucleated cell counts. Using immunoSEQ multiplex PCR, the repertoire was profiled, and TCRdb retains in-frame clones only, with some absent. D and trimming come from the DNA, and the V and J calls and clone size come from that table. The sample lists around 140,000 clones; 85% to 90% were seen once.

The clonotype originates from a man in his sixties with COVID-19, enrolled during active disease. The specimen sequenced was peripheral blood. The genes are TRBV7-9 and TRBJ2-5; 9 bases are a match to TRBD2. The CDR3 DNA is TGTGCCAGCAGCTTTTATCCAGGCGGGGGGGAAGAGACCCAGTACTTC. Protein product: CASSFYPGGGEETQYF.